The present T cell receptor beta chain was sequenced within a study of OX40 agonist ivuxolimab in advanced cancers. Study in general: Those treated in dose escalation had hepatocellular carcinoma, melanoma, renal cell cancer or head and neck cancer. Study observations and caveats: Dose levels from 0.1 to 3.0 mg/kg saw CD4+ and CD8+ blood T cells expand clonally by week 6. Clonal expansion among partial responders at 0.1-3.0 mg/kg ranked near the lowest.

Method: immunoSEQ multiplex PCR; TCRdb's copy keeps in-frame clones and lacks some. The sample contains approximately 60,000 clones, 85% to 95% of which appear only once. Germline CDR1 is MDHEN and CDR2 is SYDVKM. The CDR3 sequence is 12 residues long. Between the trimmed V and J ends, which lost 7 bases and 5 bases, there was a span of 9 bases. Concerning this clone itself: The antigen remains undetermined.

The sample was CD4+ or CD8+ T cells sorted from blood, taken in a trial of the OX40 agonist ivuxolimab. V is TRBV28 and J is TRBJ1-5; a weak D match, TRBD1 (6 bases). The source is an adult with an advanced solid tumor such as melanoma, head and neck, liver or kidney cancer. The CDR3 DNA follows: TGTGCCAGCATGCAGGGGTATCAGCCCCAGCATTTT. It specifies CASMQGYQPQHF.